What follows describes a single T cell receptor (beta chain). What it binds is not known. This CDR3 region has 16 residues. Looked up from germline, CDR1 is SGHTA and CDR2 is FQGNSA. V lost 3 bases to trimming and J lost 7 bases; unmatched junction nucleotides: 11. The entry originates in a study of CD8+ T cells in alopecia areata. Study overall: Treated patients took oral tofacitinib at 5 to 10 mg twice daily. Whole-study findings and limits: Higher clonality than in normal scalp was seen in lesional scalp, especially alopecia totalis/universalis. The study found tofacitinib significantly decreased scalp clonality and expanded CD8+ clones among the top 100.

Treatment of the sample: oral pan-JAK inhibitor, 5-10 mg twice daily. T lymphocytes (CD4+ and CD8+) were sorted from PBMCs. Reverse transcribed after extraction, RNA yielded cDNA as the sequencing template. Method: immunoSEQ multiplex PCR; TCRdb's copy keeps in-frame clones and lacks some. The sample consists of fewer than 250,000 clones, less than 45% of them appearing once. This clonotype originated in a human donor with alopecia areata. V gene TRBV7-2 combines with J gene TRBJ2-5; 10 bases match TRBD2. The sample here was CD4+ T cells sorted from blood, taken at approximately week 30, from a patient treated with tofacitinib. For the CDR3, the DNA is TGTGCCAGCAGCTTTTCCCTTAGCGGGAGGTCCGGGACCCAGTACTTC. Amino acids: CASSFSLSGRSGTQYF.